The TCR beta chain under discussion was sequenced for a study of blood T cells in healthy people across ages. With a J-beta primer mix and a sample-barcoded 5' primer, a second PCR ran about 7 to 12 cycles. TCRdb re-called the 5' RACE reads with MiXCR, one entry per CDR3 protein. Of roughly 500,000 distinct CDR3 sequences listed, 20% to 30% were seen once; the top ten hold just over 8.5%. General study points: The unsorted PBMCs prevented any conclusive comparison of naive versus antigen-experienced cells.

In regard to this clonotype: Its antigen remains unknown.

The CDR3 is made up of 15 amino acids. CDR1 and CDR2 (germline): MDHEN, SYDVKM. Deletions cut 1 base from V and 6 bases from J, with 14 bases between. Another study also made use of these data, one on T cells of mothers and their children. That paper states: For related and unrelated pairs alike, thymic selection shapes TCR recombination output similarly.

J is TRBJ2-3 and V is TRBV28, with D hard to call. The origin of this receptor is a boy younger than 18 in good health. Sequencing used blood. The CDR3 sequence is CASSLFQSLFDTQYF. CDR3 bases: TGTGCCAGCAGTTTATTCCAGTCCCTTTTCGATACGCAGTATTTT.